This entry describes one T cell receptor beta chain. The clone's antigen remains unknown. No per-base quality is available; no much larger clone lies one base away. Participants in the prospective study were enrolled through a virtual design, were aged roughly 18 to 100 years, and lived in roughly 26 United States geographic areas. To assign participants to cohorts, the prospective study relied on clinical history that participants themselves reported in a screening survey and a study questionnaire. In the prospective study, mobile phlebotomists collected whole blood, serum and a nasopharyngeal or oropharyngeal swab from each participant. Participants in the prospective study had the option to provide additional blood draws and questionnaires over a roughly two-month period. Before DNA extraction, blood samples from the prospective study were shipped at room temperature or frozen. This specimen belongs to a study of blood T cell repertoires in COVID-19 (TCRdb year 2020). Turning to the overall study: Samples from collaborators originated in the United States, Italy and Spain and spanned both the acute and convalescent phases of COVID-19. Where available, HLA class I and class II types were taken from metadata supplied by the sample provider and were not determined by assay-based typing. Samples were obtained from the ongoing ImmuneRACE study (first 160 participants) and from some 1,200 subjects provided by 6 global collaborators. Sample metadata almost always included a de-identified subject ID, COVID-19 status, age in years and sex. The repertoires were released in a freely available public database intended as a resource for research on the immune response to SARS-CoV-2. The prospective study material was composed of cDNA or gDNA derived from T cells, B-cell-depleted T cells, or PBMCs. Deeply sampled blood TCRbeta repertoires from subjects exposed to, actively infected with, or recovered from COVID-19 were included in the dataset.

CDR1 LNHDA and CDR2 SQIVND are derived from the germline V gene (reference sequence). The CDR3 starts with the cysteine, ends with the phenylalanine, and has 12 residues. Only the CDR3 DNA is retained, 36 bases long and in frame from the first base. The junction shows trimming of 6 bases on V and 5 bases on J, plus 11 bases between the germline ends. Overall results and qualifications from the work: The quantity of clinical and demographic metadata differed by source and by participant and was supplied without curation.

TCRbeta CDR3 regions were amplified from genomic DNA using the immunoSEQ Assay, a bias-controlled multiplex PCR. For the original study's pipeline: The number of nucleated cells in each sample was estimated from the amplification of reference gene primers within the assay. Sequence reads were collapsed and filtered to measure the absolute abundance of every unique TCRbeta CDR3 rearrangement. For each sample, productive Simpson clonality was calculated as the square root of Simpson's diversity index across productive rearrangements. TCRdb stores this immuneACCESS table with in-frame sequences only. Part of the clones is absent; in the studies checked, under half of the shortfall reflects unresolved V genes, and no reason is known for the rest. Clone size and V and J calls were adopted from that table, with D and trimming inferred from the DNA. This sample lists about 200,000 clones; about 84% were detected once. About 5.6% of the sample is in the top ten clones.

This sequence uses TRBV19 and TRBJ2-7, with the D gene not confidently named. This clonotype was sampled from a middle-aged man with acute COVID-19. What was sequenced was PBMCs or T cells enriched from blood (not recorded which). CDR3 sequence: CASSHTHDEQYF. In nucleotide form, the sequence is TGTGCCAGTAGCCACACACACGACGAGCAGTACTTC.